One and the same sample provided the 4 T cell receptor beta chains below, sequenced in a study of T cells after somatic rescue of genetic block. TCRdb keeps only in-frame clones here, not all; method: immunoSEQ multiplex PCR. Of 70,000 or so clones in the sample, about 91% were seen once. Sequenced: peripheral blood mononuclear cells (PBMCs). The origin of the receptors is a man aged 35 to 55.

V and J are TRBV7-2 and TRBJ1-4, with a weak D call TRBD1 (5 bases). The ends were cut back, 5 bases at V and 7 bases at J, with 20 bases in the middle. The CDR3 is 16 amino acids. From germline, CDR1 is SGHTA and CDR2 FQGNSA. The CDR3 reads CASSPPFGSGGEKLFF. Here the CDR3 DNA reads TGTGCCAGCAGCCCTCCGTTCGGCTCGGGGGGTGAAAAACTGTTTTTT.

This chain uses TRBV6-6 with TRBJ1-5; 9 bases match TRBD1. The germline gives CDR1 MNHNY, CDR2 SVGAGI (reference sequence). V gave up 6 bases and J gave up 0 bases; unmatched junction bases: 6. The CDR3 has 16 amino acids. As DNA, the CDR3 is TGTGCCAGCAGGGACAGGGGAGGGTATAGCAATCAGCCCCAGCATTTT. It yields the protein CASRDRGGYSNQPQHF.

This chain uses TRBV30 with TRBJ2-1; no firm D call. CDR3 length: 16 amino acids. V was trimmed by 2 bases and J by 3 bases, leaving 17 bases between them. The V gene's germline CDR1 is GTSNPN and CDR2 SVGIG (reference sequence). This chain's CDR3 is CAWSSLTGGDYNEQFF. The CDR3, as DNA: TGTGCCTGGAGTTCCTTGACGGGTGGGGACTACAATGAGCAGTTCTTC.

The J gene is TRBJ2-4, the V gene TRBV7-9; TRBD1 matches at 7 bases. Trimming took 5 bases from V and 3 from J; bases not matched to a gene: 7. Per germline, CDR1 SEHNR and CDR2 FQNEAQ (reference sequence). This CDR3 contains 15 residues. The CDR3 bases are TGTGCCAGCAGCCGGGACAGCGCGAACAAAAACATTCAGTACTTC. Its protein is CASSRDSANKNIQYF.